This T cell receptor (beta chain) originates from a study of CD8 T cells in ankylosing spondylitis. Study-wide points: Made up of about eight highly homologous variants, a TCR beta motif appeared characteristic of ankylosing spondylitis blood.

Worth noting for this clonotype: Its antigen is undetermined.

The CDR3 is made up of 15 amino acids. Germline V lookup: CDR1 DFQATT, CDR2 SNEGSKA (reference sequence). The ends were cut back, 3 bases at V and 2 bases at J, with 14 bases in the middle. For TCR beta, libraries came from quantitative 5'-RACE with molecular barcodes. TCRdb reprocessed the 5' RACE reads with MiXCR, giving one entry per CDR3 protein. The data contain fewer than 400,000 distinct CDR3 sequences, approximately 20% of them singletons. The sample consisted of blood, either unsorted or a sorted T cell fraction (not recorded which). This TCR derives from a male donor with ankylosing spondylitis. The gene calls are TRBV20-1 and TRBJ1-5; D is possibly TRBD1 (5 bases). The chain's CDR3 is CSASLWGERNQPQHF. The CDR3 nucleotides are TGCAGTGCTAGCCTCTGGGGGGAACGCAATCAGCCCCAGCATTTT.